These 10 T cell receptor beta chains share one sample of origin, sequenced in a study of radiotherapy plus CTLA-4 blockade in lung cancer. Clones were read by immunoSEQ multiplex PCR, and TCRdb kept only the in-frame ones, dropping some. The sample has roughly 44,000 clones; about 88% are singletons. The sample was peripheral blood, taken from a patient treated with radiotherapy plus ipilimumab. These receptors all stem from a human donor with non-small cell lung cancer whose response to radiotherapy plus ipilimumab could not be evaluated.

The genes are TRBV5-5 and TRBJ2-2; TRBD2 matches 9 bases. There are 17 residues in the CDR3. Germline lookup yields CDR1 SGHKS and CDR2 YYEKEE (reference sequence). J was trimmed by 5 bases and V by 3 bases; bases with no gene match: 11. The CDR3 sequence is CASSSRRAGGLTGELFF. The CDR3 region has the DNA TGTGCCAGCAGCTCCCGACGAGCGGGGGGTTTAACCGGGGAGCTGTTTTTT. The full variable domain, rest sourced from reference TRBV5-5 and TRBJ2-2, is DAGVTQSPTHLIKTRGQQVTLRCSPISGHKSVSWYQQVLGQGPQFIFQYYEKEERGRGNFPDRFSARQFPNYSSELNVNALLLGDSALYLCASSSRRAGGLTGELFFGEGSRLTVL.

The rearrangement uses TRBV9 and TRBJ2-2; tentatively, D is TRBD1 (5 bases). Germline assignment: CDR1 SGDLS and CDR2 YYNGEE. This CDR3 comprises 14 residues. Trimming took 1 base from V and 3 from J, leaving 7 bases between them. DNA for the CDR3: TGTGCCAGCAGCGTAAGGGGCGACACCGGGGAGCTGTTTTTT. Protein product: CASSVRGDTGELFF.

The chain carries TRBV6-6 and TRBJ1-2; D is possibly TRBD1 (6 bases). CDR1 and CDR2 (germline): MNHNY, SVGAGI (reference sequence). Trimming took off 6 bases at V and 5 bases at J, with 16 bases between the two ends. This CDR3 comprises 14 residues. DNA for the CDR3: TGTGCCAGCAGCCCTCGACAGGAGAGATATGGCTACACCTTC. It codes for CASSPRQERYGYTF.

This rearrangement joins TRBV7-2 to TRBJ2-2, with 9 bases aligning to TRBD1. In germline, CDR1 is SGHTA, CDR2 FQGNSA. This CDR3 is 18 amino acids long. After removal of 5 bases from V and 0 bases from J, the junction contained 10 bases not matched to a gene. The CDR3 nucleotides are TGTGCCAGCAGCCCTACCAGGGACAGGGCAGCGAACACCGGGGAGCTGTTTTTT. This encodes CASSPTRDRAANTGELFF. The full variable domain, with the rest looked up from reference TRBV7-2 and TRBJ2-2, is GAGVSQSPSNKVTEKGKDVELRCDPISGHTALYWYRQSLGQGLEFLIYFQGNSAPDKSGLPSDRFSAERTGGSVSTLTIQRTQQEDSAVYLCASSPTRDRAANTGELFFGEGSRLTVL.

The CDR3 loop reads CASSFGTGGNTIYF. The CDR3 nucleotides read TGTGCCAGCAGCTTCGGGACAGGGGGAAACACCATATATTTT. The chain recombines TRBV7-2 with TRBJ1-3, with 9 positions matching TRBD1. Germline loops: CDR1 SGHTA, CDR2 FQGNSA. The CDR3 is 14 amino acids. The V segment lost 3 bases and the J segment 4 bases; nucleotides outside the gene matches: 1.

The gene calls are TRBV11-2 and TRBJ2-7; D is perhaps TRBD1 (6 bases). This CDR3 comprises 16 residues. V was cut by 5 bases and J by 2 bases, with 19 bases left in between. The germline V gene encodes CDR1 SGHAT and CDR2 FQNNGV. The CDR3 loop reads CASSPIDRKGTYEQYF. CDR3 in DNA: TGTGCCAGCAGCCCTATAGACAGGAAAGGGACCTACGAGCAGTACTTC.

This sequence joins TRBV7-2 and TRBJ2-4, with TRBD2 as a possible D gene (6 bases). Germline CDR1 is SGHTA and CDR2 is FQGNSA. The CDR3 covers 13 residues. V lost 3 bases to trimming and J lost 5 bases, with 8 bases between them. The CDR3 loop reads CASSFTGENIQYF. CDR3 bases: TGTGCCAGCAGCTTCACGGGAGAAAACATTCAGTACTTC.

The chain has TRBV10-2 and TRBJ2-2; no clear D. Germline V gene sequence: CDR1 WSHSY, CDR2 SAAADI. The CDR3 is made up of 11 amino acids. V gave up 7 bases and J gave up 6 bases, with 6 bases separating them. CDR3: CASTESGELFF. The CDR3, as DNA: TGCGCCAGCACCGAGTCCGGGGAGCTGTTTTTT.

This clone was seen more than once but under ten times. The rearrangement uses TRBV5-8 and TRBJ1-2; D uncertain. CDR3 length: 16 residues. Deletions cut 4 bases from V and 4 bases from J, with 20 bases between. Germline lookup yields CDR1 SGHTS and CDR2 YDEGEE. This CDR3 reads CASSPNLRRVRYGYTF. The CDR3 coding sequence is TGTGCCAGCAGCCCGAACCTCCGACGGGTTCGCTATGGCTACACCTTC.

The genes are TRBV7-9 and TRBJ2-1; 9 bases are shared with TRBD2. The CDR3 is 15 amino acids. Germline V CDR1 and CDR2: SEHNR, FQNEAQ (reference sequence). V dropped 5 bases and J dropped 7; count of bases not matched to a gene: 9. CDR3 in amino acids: CASSPKGLAGNEQFF. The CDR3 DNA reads TGTGCCAGCAGCCCGAAGGGACTAGCTGGGAATGAGCAGTTCTTC. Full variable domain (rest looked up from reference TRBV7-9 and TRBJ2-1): DTGVSQNPRHKITKRGQNVTFRCDPISEHNRLYWYRQTLGQGPEFLTYFQNEAQLEKSRLLSDRFSAERPKGSFSTLEIQRTEQGDSAMYLCASSPKGLAGNEQFFGPGTRLTVL.